This T cell receptor (beta chain) was recovered during a study of human T cells and chemical hapten exposure. From the RACE reads, TCRdb called clonotypes with MiXCR, one entry per CDR3 protein. Of some 340,000 distinct CDR3 sequences listed, 5.5% to 8% were seen once; the top ten hold approximately 8.9%. CDR1 and CDR2 (germline): SGHRS, YFSETQ. The CDR3 contains 15 residues. Trimming stripped 0 bases from V and 6 bases from J, with 12 bases between. The time point denotes: patch test 1, 2 weeks after DPC sensitization. The treatment was: therapeutic diphenylcyclopropenone sensitization with weekly scalp DPC.

The gene calls are TRBV5-1 and TRBJ1-4, with D unclear. The receptor was derived from a woman aged 18-35 years with alopecia areata. Some clones in this sample may be carry-over from other donors' samples. The source was whole blood, collected in connection with sensitization to the hapten diphenylcyclopropenone (DPC). CDR3 nucleotide sequence: TGCGCCAGCAGCTTGGAGGGTCGACGGGATGAAAAACTGTTTTTT. Its translation is CASSLEGRRDEKLFF.